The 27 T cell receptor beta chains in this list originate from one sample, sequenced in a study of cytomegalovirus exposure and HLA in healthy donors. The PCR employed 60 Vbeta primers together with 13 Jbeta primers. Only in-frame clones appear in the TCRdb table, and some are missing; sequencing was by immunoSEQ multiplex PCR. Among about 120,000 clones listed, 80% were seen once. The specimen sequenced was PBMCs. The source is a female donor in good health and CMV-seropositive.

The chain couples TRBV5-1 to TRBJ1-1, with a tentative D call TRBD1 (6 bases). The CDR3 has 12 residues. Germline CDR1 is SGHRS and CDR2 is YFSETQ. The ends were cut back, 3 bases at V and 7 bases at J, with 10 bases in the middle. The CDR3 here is CASSSQGREAFF. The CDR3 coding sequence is TGCGCCAGCAGCTCGCAGGGGCGTGAAGCTTTCTTT.

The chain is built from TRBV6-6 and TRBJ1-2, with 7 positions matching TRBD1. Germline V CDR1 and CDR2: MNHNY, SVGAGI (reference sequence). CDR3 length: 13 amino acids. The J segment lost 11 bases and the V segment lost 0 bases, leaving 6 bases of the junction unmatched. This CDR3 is CASSYSHDRVYTF. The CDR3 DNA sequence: TGTGCCAGCAGTTACTCCCACGACAGGGTATACACCTTC.

This CDR3 is CASSQRDSQGYTF. In DNA form, the CDR3 reads TGTGCCAGCAGCCAAAGGGACAGTCAAGGCTACACCTTC. The chain couples TRBV6-5 to TRBJ1-2; TRBD1 aligns across 7 bases. CDR1 and CDR2 from the germline V gene are MNHEY and SVGAGI. Trimming cost V 6 bases and J 8 bases; bases outside gene matches: 9. The CDR3 has 13 amino acids.

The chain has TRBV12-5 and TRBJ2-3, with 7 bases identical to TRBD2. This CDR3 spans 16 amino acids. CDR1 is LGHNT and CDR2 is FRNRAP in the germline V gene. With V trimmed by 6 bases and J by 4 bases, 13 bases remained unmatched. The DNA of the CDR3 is TGTGCTAGTGGCCCCATTCGGGGGGTGGTTGCAGATACGCAGTATTTT. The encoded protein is CASGPIRGVVADTQYF.

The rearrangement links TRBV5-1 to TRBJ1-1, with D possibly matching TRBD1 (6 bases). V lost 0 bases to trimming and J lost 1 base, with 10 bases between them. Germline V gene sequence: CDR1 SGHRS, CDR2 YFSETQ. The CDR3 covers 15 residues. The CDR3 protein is CASSLVGGANTEAFF. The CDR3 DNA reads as TGCGCCAGCAGCTTGGTTGGGGGCGCGAACACTGAAGCTTTCTTT.

CDR3 region: CASSDRGAPSGNTIYF. The DNA for the CDR3 is TGTGCCAGTAGTGACAGGGGGGCTCCTTCTGGAAACACCATATATTTT. The chain carries TRBV19 and TRBJ1-3; TRBD1 matches at 9 bases. There are 16 residues in the CDR3. With V trimmed by 5 bases and J by 1 base, 6 bases remained unmatched. CDR1 LNHDA and CDR2 SQIVND come from the germline V gene (reference sequence).

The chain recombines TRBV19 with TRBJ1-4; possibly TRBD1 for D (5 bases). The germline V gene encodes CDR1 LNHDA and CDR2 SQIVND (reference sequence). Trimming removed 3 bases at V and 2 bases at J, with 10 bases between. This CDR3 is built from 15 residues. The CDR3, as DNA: TGTGCCAGTAGTATGGGAGGGGTGACTAATGAAAAACTGTTTTTT. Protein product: CASSMGGVTNEKLFF.

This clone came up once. CDR3 loop: CASSIDFRVSNEKLFF. The CDR3 nucleotides are TGTGCCAGTAGTATAGATTTCAGGGTTTCTAATGAAAAACTGTTTTTT. The rearrangement joins TRBV19 to TRBJ1-4; tentatively, D is TRBD1 (5 bases). CDR1 is LNHDA, CDR2 SQIVND, per germline (reference sequence). V gave up 0 bases and J gave up 3 bases, with 11 bases separating them. The CDR3 sequence is 16 residues long.

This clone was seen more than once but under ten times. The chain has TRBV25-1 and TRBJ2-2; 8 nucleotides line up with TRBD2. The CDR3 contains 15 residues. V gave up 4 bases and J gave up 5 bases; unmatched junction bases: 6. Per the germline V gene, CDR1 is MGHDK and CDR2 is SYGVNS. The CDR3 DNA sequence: TGTGCCAGCAGTGTAGCGGGACATACTACCGGGGAGCTGTTTTTT. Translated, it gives CASSVAGHTTGELFF.

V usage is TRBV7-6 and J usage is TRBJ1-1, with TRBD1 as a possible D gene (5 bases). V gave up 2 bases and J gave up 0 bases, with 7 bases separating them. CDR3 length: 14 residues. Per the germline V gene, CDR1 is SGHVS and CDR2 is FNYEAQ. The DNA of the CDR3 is TGTGCCAGCAGCTTAAGGGGATTGAACACTGAAGCTTTCTTT. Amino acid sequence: CASSLRGLNTEAFF.

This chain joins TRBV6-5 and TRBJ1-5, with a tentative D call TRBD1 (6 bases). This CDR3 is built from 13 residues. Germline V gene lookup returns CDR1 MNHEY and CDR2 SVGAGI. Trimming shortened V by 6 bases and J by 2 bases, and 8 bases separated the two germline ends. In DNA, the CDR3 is TGTGCCAGCAGGGACAGCCGCAATCAGCCCCAGCATTTT. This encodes CASRDSRNQPQHF.

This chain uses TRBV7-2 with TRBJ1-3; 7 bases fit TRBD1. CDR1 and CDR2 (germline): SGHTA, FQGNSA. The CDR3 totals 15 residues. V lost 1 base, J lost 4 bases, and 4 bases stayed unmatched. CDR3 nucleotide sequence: TGTGCCAGCAGCTTAGATTTGGGACAGGGAAACACCATATATTTT. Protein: CASSLDLGQGNTIYF.

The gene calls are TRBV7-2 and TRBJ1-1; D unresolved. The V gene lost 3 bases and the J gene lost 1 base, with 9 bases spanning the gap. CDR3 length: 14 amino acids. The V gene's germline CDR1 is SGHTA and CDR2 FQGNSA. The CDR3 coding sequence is TGTGCCAGCAGCTTCACGGGTTCGAACACTGAAGCTTTCTTT. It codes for CASSFTGSNTEAFF.

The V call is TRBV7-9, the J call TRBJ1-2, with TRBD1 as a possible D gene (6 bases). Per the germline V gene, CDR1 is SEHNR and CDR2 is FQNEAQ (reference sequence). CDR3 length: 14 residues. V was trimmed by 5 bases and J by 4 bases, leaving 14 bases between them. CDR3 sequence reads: CASSPRGGSYGYTF. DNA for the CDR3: TGTGCCAGCAGCCCCCGGGGGGGCAGCTATGGCTACACCTTC.

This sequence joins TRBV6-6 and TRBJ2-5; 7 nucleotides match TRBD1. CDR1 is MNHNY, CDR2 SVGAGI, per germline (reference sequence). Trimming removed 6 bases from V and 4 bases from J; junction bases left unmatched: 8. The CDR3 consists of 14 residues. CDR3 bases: TGTGCCAGCAGATTGACAGGGCGAGGAGAGACCCAGTACTTC. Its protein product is CASRLTGRGETQYF.

CDR3 DNA: TGTGCCTACGGTCGGGACAGGGGGTACAATGAGCAGTTCTTC. It is translated as CAYGRDRGYNEQFF. This chain links TRBV5-8 with TRBJ2-1; 11 bases agree with TRBD1. Germline CDR1 reads SGHTS; CDR2 reads YDEGEE. The CDR3 runs to 14 residues. After removal of 10 bases from V and 4 bases from J, the junction contained 7 bases not matched to a gene.

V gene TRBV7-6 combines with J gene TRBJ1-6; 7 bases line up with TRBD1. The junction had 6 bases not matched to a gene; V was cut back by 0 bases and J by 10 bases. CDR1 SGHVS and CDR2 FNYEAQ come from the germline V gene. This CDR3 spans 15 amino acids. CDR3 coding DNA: TGTGCCAGCAGCTTAGCAGGGGGCATGGGGTCACCCCTCCACTTT. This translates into CASSLAGGMGSPLHF.

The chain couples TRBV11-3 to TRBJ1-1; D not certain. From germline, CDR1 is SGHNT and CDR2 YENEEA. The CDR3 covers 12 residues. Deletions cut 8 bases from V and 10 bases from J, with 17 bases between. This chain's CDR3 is CASSRAGRRAFF. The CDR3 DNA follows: TGTGCCAGCTCCCGGGCGGGGAGAAGAGCTTTCTTT. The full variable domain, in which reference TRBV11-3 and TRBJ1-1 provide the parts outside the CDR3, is EAGVVQSPRYKIIEKKQPVAFWCNPISGHNTLYWYLQNLGQGPELLIRYENEEAVDDSQLPKDRFSAERLKGVDSTLKIQPAELGDSAVYLCASSRAGRRAFFGQGTRLTVV.

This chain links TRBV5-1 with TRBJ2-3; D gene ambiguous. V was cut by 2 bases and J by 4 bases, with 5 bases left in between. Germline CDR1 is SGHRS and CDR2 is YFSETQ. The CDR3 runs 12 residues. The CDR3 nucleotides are TGCGCCAGCAGCTTATTAGCAGATACGCAGTATTTT. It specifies CASSLLADTQYF.

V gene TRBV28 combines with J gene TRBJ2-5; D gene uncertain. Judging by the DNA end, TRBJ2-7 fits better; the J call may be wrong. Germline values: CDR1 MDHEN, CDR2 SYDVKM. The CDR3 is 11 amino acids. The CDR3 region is CASSSQYEQYF. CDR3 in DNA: TGTGCCAGCAGTTCTCAATACGAGCAGTACTTC.

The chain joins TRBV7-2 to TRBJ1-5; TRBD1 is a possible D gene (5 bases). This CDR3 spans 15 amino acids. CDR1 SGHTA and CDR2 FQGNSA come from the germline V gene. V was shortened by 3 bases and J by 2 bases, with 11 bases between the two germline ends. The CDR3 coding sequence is TGTGCCAGCAGCTTCGTCGGGACTGGCAATCAGCCCCAGCATTTT. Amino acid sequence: CASSFVGTGNQPQHF.

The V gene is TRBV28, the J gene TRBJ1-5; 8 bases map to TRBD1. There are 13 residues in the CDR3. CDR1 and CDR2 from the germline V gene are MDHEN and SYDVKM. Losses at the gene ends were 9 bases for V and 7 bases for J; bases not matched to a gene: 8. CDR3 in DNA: TGTGCCAGTACCACAGGGGGGTACCAGCCCCAGCATTTT. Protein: CASTTGGYQPQHF.

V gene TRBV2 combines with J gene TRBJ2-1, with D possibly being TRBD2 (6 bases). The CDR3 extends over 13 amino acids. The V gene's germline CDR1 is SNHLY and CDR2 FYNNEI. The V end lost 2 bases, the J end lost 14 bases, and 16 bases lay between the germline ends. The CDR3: CASSERAEGVEFF. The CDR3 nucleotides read TGTGCCAGCAGTGAAAGGGCGGAGGGTGTTGAGTTCTTC. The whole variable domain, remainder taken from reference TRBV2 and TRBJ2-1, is EPEVTQTPSHQVTQMGQEVILRCVPISNHLYFYWYRQILGQKVEFLVSFYNNEISEKSEIFDDQFSVERPDGSNFTLKIRSTKLEDSAMYFCASSERAEGVEFFGPGTRLTVL.

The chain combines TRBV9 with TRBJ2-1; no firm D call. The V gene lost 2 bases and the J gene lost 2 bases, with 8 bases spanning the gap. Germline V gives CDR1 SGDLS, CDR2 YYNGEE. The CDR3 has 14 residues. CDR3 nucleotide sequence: TGTGCCAGCAGCGTGGGCCAACCCTACAATGAGCAGTTCTTC. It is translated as CASSVGQPYNEQFF.

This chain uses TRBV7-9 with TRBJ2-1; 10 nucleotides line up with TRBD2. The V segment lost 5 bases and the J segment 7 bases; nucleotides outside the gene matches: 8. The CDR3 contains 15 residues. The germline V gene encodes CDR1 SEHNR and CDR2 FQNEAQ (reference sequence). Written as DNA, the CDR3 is TGTGCCAGCAGCCCGAGCGGGGGGGCCTGGAATGAGCAGTTCTTC. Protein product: CASSPSGGAWNEQFF.

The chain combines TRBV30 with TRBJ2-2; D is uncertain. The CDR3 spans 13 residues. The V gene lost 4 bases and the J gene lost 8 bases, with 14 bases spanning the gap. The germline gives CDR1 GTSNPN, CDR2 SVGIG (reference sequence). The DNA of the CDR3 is TGTGCCTGGAAATGGCTTCGAATTGGGGAGCTGTTTTTT. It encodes CAWKWLRIGELFF.

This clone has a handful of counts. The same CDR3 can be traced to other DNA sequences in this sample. CDR3 amino acids: CASSFTEQETQYF. CDR3 DNA: TGTGCCAGCAGCTTTACAGAACAAGAGACCCAGTACTTC. The genes are TRBV11-2 and TRBJ2-5; no definite D call. Germline CDR1 SGHAT, CDR2 FQNNGV. The V end was cut by 3 bases, the J end by 2 bases, with 7 bases between. CDR3 length: 13 residues.